Listed below are T cell receptor beta chains from one sample, sequenced in a study of T cell changes during pregnancy in multiple sclerosis. The assay was immunoSEQ multiplex PCR, and TCRdb's table has in-frame clones only and misses some. This sample has 30,000 to 35,000 clones, with 90% found just once. Sequenced material: CD8+ T cells from peripheral blood mononuclear cells, taken before pregnancy. The receptors stem from a female donor with multiple sclerosis, enrolled in a pregnancy study. CDR3s include the opening cysteine and the closing phenylalanine or tryptophan. D genes are given only for firm matches. A row's size may be missing; if present it is once, few, many or a size class.

>-|-|TRBJ2-7|TRBV4-1
CASSQTTESVYEQYF
TGCGCCAGCAGCCAAACGACAGAATCGGTCTACGAGCAGTACTTC
>-|-|TRBJ2-7|TRBV14
CASSRSHPFATRSYEQYF
TGTGCCAGCAGCCGAAGTCACCCATTCGCTACCCGTTCCTACGAGCAGTACTTC
>-|TRBD1|TRBJ2-5|TRBV2
CASRRGLRTPGQGGETQYF
TGTGCCAGCAGGAGGGGCCTCAGAACACCGGGACAGGGCGGAGAGACCCAGTACTTC
>-|TRBD1|TRBJ2-2|TRBV9
CASSERGQGLTGELFF
TGTGCCAGCAGTGAAAGGGGACAGGGGCTCACCGGGGAGCTGTTTTTT
>-|-|TRBJ1-2|TRBV28
CASRPEARHYGYTF
TGTGCCAGCAGACCCGAGGCCCGCCACTATGGCTACACCTTC
>-|TRBD1|TRBJ1-2|TRBV6-6
CASSLGTGGNGYTF
TGTGCCAGCAGTTTGGGGACAGGGGGAAATGGCTACACCTTC
>-|-|TRBJ2-7|TRBV25-1
CASSENGLPEQYF
TGTGCCAGCAGTGAAAATGGCCTCCCCGAGCAGTACTTC
>-|-|TRBJ2-2|TRBV2
CASSPPSSSGTGELFF
TGTGCCAGCTCCCCGCCCAGTTCCAGCGGCACCGGGGAGCTGTTTTTT
>-|TRBD1|TRBJ2-1|TRBV18
CASSSSGTGKENEQFF
TGTGCCAGCTCATCTTCCGGGACAGGGAAGGAAAATGAGCAGTTCTTC
>-|TRBD2|TRBJ2-3|TRBV6-4
CASSDGGGAGDTQYF
TGTGCCAGCAGTGACGGCGGGGGTGCCGGGGATACGCAGTATTTT
>-|-|TRBJ2-1|TRBV6-4
CASSPGGGLSYNEQFF
TGTGCCAGCAGTCCCGGAGGGGGCCTCTCCTACAATGAGCAGTTCTTC
>-|-|TRBJ1-1|TRBV7-2
CASSLVSQINTEAFF
TGTGCCAGCAGCTTAGTTTCCCAAATTAACACTGAAGCTTTCTTT
>-|-|TRBJ1-2|TRBV6-1
CASSEQVGADSYGYTF
TGTGCCAGCAGTGAACAAGTGGGGGCGGATTCCTATGGCTACACCTTC
>-|-|TRBJ1-1|TRBV7-7
CASSLALGGEAFF
TGTGCCAGCAGCTTAGCATTAGGGGGAGAAGCTTTCTTT
>-|TRBD1|TRBJ1-4|TRBV13
CASSSRTGLGEKLFF
TGTGCCAGCAGTTCACGGACAGGGCTGGGTGAAAAACTGTTTTTT
>-|-|TRBJ1-3|TRBV7-8
CASSLQVSGNTIYF
TGTGCCAGCAGTCTACAGGTCTCTGGAAACACCATATATTTT
>-|-|TRBJ2-7|TRBV4-3
CASSQDRNRDYTYEQYF
TGCGCCAGCAGCCAAGATCGGAACAGGGATTACACCTACGAGCAGTACTTC
>-|-|TRBJ1-1|TRBV30
CAWRGGPNTEAFF
TGTGCCTGGAGGGGGGGGCCCAACACTGAAGCTTTCTTT
>large|TRBD1|TRBJ1-1|TRBV29-1
CSALGGTGWLNTEAFF
TGCAGCGCTCTGGGCGGGACAGGGTGGTTGAACACTGAAGCTTTCTTT
>-|-|TRBJ1-5|TRBV19
CASSPGTPYSNQPQHF
TGTGCCAGTAGTCCCGGGACACCTTATAGCAATCAGCCCCAGCATTTT
>-|-|TRBJ2-3|TRBV6-4
CASSDSTRDTDTQYF
TGTGCCAGCAGTGACTCGACGCGGGACACAGATACGCAGTATTTT
>-|TRBD2|TRBJ2-1|TRBV7-9
CASSRSGGGYNEQFF
TGTGCCAGCAGCCGTTCGGGGGGGGGTTACAATGAGCAGTTCTTC
>once|-|TRBJ1-5|TRBV9
CASSVEDSHQPQHF
TGTGCCAGCAGCGTAGAAGACAGCCATCAGCCCCAGCATTTT
>-|-|TRBJ1-5|TRBV7-2
CASSLVDSPWEPQHF
TGTGCCAGCAGCTTAGTCGACAGTCCGTGGGAGCCCCAGCATTTT
>-|TRBD2|TRBJ2-3|TRBV2
CASSERSGDWDTQYF
TGTGCCAGCAGTGAGCGTAGCGGGGATTGGGATACGCAGTATTTT
>-|TRBD1|TRBJ2-3|TRBV5-1
CASRTGDSSSSTDTQYF
TGCGCCAGCAGGACAGGGGACTCCTCTTCTAGCACAGATACGCAGTATTTT
>-|-|TRBJ1-5|TRBV4-3
CASSQDTQGDQPQHF
TGCGCCAGCAGCCAAGATACCCAGGGTGATCAGCCCCAGCATTTT
>-|-|TRBJ2-1|TRBV10-3
CAISESRTISYEQFF
TGTGCCATCAGTGAGTCCAGGACTATATCTTATGAGCAGTTCTTC
>-|-|TRBJ1-4|TRBV29-1
CSVTSGEKLFF
TGCAGCGTAACATCGGGTGAAAAACTGTTTTTT
>-|TRBD2|TRBJ2-1|TRBV7-9
CASSLRTSEYNEQFF
TGTGCCAGCAGCCTACGGACTAGCGAATACAATGAGCAGTTCTTC
>-|-|TRBJ1-1|TRBV13
CASSLGAGSNTEAFF
TGTGCCAGCAGCTTAGGGGCAGGTAGTAACACTGAAGCTTTCTTT
>-|-|TRBJ2-2|TRBV18
CASSPSPPVQGTGELFF
TGTGCCAGCTCACCATCTCCTCCGGTACAGGGAACCGGGGAGCTGTTTTTT
>-|-|TRBJ1-1|TRBV27
CASSLLGGEAFF
TGTGCCAGCAGTTTACTCGGGGGTGAAGCTTTCTTT
>-|TRBD1|TRBJ1-6|TRBV5-1
CASRPGQGLSYNSPLHF
TGCGCCAGCAGACCAGGACAGGGCTTATCCTATAATTCACCCCTCCACTTT
>-|TRBD1|TRBJ1-1|TRBV2
CASSGDRGSNTEAFF
TGTGCCAGCAGTGGGGACAGGGGTTCGAACACTGAAGCTTTCTTT
>-|-|TRBJ2-7|TRBV30
CAWSVVGLNPGQYF
TGTGCCTGGAGTGTGGTCGGACTCAACCCCGGGCAGTACTTC
>-|TRBD2|TRBJ2-7|TRBV5-4
CASSYGLAGEGYEQYF
TGTGCCAGCAGCTATGGGCTAGCGGGAGAGGGATACGAGCAGTACTTC
>-|-|TRBJ1-4|TRBV6-1
CASSFRPTNEKLFF
TGTGCCAGCAGTTTCAGGCCAACTAATGAAAAACTGTTTTTT
>-|TRBD2|TRBJ2-5|TRBV25-1
CASSETREVSQETQYF
TGTGCCAGCAGTGAAACGCGGGAGGTTTCCCAAGAGACCCAGTACTTC
>-|TRBD1|TRBJ1-5|TRBV30
CACTGQGTDQPQHF
TGTGCCTGCACGGGACAGGGGACCGATCAGCCCCAGCATTTT
>-|TRBD2|TRBJ2-7|TRBV6-6
CASSYWRENDEQYF
TGTGCCAGCAGTTACTGGCGGGAGAACGACGAGCAGTACTTC
>-|-|TRBJ1-1|TRBV6-4
CASSDSNGARAFF
TGTGCCAGCAGTGACTCTAATGGGGCGCGAGCTTTCTTT
>-|-|TRBJ1-4|TRBV7-2
CASSLGHATNEKLFF
TGTGCCAGCAGCTTAGGGCACGCAACTAATGAAAAACTGTTTTTT
>-|-|TRBJ2-7|TRBV19
CASSPTTGYEQYF
TGTGCTAGTAGTCCCACAACAGGCTACGAGCAGTACTTC
>-|-|TRBJ2-1|TRBV27
CASTFRGYNEQFF
TGTGCCAGCACCTTCCGGGGCTACAATGAGCAGTTCTTC
>medium-sized|TRBD2|TRBJ2-7|TRBV4-3
CASSQAVGRGSYEQYF
TGCGCCAGCAGCCAAGCCGTGGGGCGGGGGAGCTACGAGCAGTACTTC
>-|-|TRBJ1-2|TRBV20-1
CSATLYGYTF
TGCAGTGCTACCCTCTATGGCTACACCTTC
>-|-|TRBJ2-4|TRBV19
CASLGAAKNIQYF
TGTGCCAGCCTAGGGGCGGCCAAAAACATTCAGTACTTC
>-|TRBD1|TRBJ1-6|TRBV2
CASSFGTGSGSPLHF
TGTGCCAGCAGTTTTGGGACAGGGAGTGGATCACCCCTCCACTTT
>-|TRBD1|TRBJ2-7|TRBV6-5
CASSAGQGAYEQYF
TGTGCCAGCAGTGCCGGACAGGGGGCCTACGAGCAGTACTTC
>-|-|TRBJ1-2|TRBV11-2
CASSSRGAFGGYTF
TGTGCCAGCAGCTCCCGTGGAGCCTTTGGAGGCTACACCTTC
>-|-|TRBJ2-7|TRBV7-9
CASSQDQPSEPYEQYF
TGTGCCAGCAGCCAAGATCAGCCTAGCGAGCCCTACGAGCAGTACTTC
>-|TRBD1|TRBJ1-5|TRBV12-5
CASGFNTGGGNQPQHF
TGTGCTAGTGGTTTTAACACAGGGGGGGGCAATCAGCCCCAGCATTTT
>-|TRBD2|TRBJ2-1|TRBV14
CASSQEGLAGVYEQFF
TGTGCCAGCAGCCAAGAAGGCCTAGCGGGAGTCTATGAGCAGTTCTTC
>-|TRBD1|TRBJ1-1|TRBV25-1
CASSEYPRQGNTEAFF
TGTGCCAGCAGTGAATATCCTCGACAGGGGAACACTGAAGCTTTCTTT
>-|TRBD1|TRBJ1-4|TRBV5-5
CASSAPTTPSQGIYEKLFF
TGTGCCAGCAGCGCACCCACCACTCCCTCACAGGGGATATATGAAAAACTGTTTTTT